The 5 T cell receptor beta chains listed next were all sequenced from one sample in a study of a mutant IDH1 vaccine in newly diagnosed glioma. Documented time point: week 47, end of study. Topical imiquimod was applied with each vaccine dose, which held 300 ug of mutant IDH1 20-mer peptide. Clones were read by immunoSEQ multiplex PCR, and TCRdb kept only the in-frame ones, dropping some. The sample has some 87,000 clones; roughly 77% are singletons. These receptors have no identified antigens. Sequencing used PBMCs, obtained from a glioma patient whose treatment included an IDH1 peptide vaccine. Every receptor here comes from a man in his forties with glioma.

The chain recombines TRBV7-2 with TRBJ1-5, with 7 positions matching TRBD1. Germline V gene sequence: CDR1 SGHTA, CDR2 FQGNSA. J gave up 0 bases and V 0 bases, and 5 bases lay outside the gene matches. The CDR3 totals 17 residues. The CDR3 DNA reads TGTGCCAGCAGCTTAGCCTACAGGGGTTATAGCAATCAGCCCCAGCATTTT. It codes for CASSLAYRGYSNQPQHF.

The J gene is TRBJ1-2, the V gene TRBV5-6; perhaps TRBD1 as D (5 bases). This CDR3 region has 15 residues. V dropped 4 bases and J dropped 3 bases, with 16 bases sitting between them. In germline, CDR1 is SGHDT, CDR2 YYEEEE. CDR3 nucleotide sequence: TGTGCCAGCAGCCCCACCCGGCAGGGTGACTATGGCTACACCTTC. Encoded protein: CASSPTRQGDYGYTF.

The chain uses TRBV10-3 and TRBJ2-3; D is unresolved. Per the germline V gene, CDR1 is ENHRY and CDR2 is SYGVKD. The CDR3 has 12 amino acids. Trimming took off 3 bases at V and 8 bases at J, with 9 bases between the two ends. In DNA form, the CDR3 reads TGTGCCATCAGTGATTCGGGTCCTACGCAGTATTTT. Its translation: CAISDSGPTQYF.

This CDR3 reads CASSSAGVPYNEQFF. For the CDR3, the DNA is TGTGCCAGCAGCTCAGCGGGAGTCCCCTACAATGAGCAGTTCTTC. V gene TRBV5-6 combines with J gene TRBJ2-1; TRBD2 matches 8 bases. CDR3 size: 15 residues. Per the germline V gene, CDR1 is SGHDT and CDR2 is YYEEEE. V gave up 3 bases and J gave up 2 bases; unmatched junction bases: 4.

This rearrangement joins TRBV4-3 to TRBJ2-1; no clear D gene. There are 15 residues in the CDR3. Germline V lookup: CDR1 LGHNA, CDR2 YSLEER. Between the trimmed V and J ends, which lost 0 bases and 7 bases, there was a span of 13 bases. CDR3 loop: CASSQDRTGENEQFF. The CDR3, as DNA: TGCGCCAGCAGCCAAGATCGAACTGGGGAAAATGAGCAGTTCTTC.